The 2 T cell receptor beta chains in this list originate from one sample, sequenced in a study of shared clonotypes between healthy human individuals. Produced via immunoSEQ multiplex PCR; TCRdb's table is partial and in-frame only. The sample consists of roughly 2.2 million clones, 92% of them appearing once. The material sequenced was naive CD4+ T cells from PBMCs. As for subset: CD45RA+ positively selected. These receptors came from a man aged 18 to 29 in good health. Some clones in this sample may be carry-over from other donors' samples.

V is TRBV7-2 and J is TRBJ2-5, with a weak D call TRBD2 (6 bases). Per germline, CDR1 SGHTA and CDR2 FQGNSA. The length of the CDR3 is 13 residues. Trimming removed 5 bases at V and 1 base at J, with 8 bases between. The CDR3 sequence is CASSPLAQETQYF. Written as DNA, the CDR3 is TGTGCCAGCAGCCCACTAGCCCAAGAGACCCAGTACTTC.

The CDR3 reads CASSQELGPTEAFF. In DNA, the CDR3 is TGTGCCAGCAGCCAAGAGTTGGGACCCACTGAAGCTTTCTTT. V usage is TRBV4-2 and J usage is TRBJ1-1; weak D call: TRBD1 (5 bases). Germline values: CDR1 LGHNA, CDR2 YNFKEQ. This CDR3 has 14 residues. V lost 0 bases to trimming and J lost 4 bases, with 9 bases between them.